This is a list of T cell receptor beta chains from one sample in a study of blood T cell repertoires in COVID-19. Generated by immunoSEQ multiplex PCR, the TCRdb table keeps only in-frame clones and is missing some. The sample records roughly 300,000 clones, 84% being singletons. Material: peripheral blood. These receptors were collected from a human donor with COVID-19, enrolled during active disease. The donor label of this sample is uncertain. CDR3s include the opening cysteine and the closing phenylalanine or tryptophan. A D gene is named only where the DNA matches it firmly. Rows give clone size only sometimes, using once, few, many, or a class for an expanded clone.

abundance	d_gene	v_gene	j_gene	CDR3aa
once	TRBD1	TRBV7-9	TRBJ2-5	CASSLATGEETQYF
.	TRBD1	TRBV29-1	TRBJ2-1	CSVDRQGGGEQFF
.	TRBD2	TRBV4-1	TRBJ2-7	CASSRVISGSYEQYF
.	TRBD2	TRBV10-3	TRBJ2-1	CAIAEGGRGNEQFF
.	TRBD2	TRBV3-1/TRBV3-2	TRBJ2-5	CASSPSAGGETQYF
.	TRBD2	TRBV28	TRBJ2-2	CASTRPGLALTGELFF
.	.	TRBV19	TRBJ1-3	CASSTGISGNTIYF
.	.	TRBV12-3/TRBV12-4	TRBJ2-7	CASSAGTPEQYF
.	.	TRBV18	TRBJ1-4	CASSPGVTNTNEKLFF
.	.	TRBV29-1	TRBJ1-2	CSVGPPGGASSYGYTF
once	.	TRBV11-2	TRBJ2-1	CASSLLYDEQFF
.	TRBD2	TRBV28	TRBJ2-7	CASSPAAGGSFRGKF
.	.	TRBV3-1/TRBV3-2	TRBJ2-7	CASSLLPDSSYEQYF
.	TRBD1	TRBV5-4	TRBJ2-1	CASIRTGTNEQFF
once	.	TRBV18	TRBJ2-3	CASSPGQRTDTQYF
.	TRBD2	TRBV7-2	TRBJ2-3	CASSLTSGTDTQYF
.	TRBD2	TRBV6-1	TRBJ2-3	CASSEAGLAGTDTQYF
.	.	TRBV7-7	TRBJ2-5	CASSLGLQETQYF
.	TRBD1	TRBV5-6	TRBJ2-1	CASSPDRGEQFF
few	TRBD1	TRBV29-1	TRBJ2-1	CSALGTGLSNEQFF
few	.	TRBV14	TRBJ1-1	CASSPLGAEAFF
.	.	TRBV21-1	TRBJ2-7	CASGTEQNGRAHGQYF
medium-sized	TRBD1	TRBV7-8	TRBJ1-1	CASSLTGTVRPQNTEAFF
.	TRBD2	TRBV7-7	TRBJ2-2	CASSRGGPNTGELFF